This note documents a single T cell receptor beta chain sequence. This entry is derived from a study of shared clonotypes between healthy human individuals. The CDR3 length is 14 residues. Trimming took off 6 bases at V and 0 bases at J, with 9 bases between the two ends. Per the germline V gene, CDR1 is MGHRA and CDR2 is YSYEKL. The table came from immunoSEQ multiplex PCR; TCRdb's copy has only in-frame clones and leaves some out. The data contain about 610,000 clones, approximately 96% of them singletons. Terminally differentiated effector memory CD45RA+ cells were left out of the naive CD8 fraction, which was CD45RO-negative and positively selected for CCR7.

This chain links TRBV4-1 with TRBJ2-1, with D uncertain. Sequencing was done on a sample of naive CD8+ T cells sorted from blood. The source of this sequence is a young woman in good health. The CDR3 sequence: CASSHSVSYNEQFF. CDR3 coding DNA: TGCGCCAGCAGTCATTCGGTCTCCTACAATGAGCAGTTCTTC.